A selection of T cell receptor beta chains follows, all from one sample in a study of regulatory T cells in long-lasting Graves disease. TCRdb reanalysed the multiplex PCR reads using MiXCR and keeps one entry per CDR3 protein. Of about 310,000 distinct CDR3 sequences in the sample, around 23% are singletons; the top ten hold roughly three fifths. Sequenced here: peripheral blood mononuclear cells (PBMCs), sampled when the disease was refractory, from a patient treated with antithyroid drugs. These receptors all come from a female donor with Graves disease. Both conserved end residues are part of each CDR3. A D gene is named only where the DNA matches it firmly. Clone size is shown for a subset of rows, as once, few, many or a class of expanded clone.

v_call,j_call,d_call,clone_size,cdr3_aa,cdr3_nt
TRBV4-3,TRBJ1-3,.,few,CASSRAENSGNTIYF,TGCGCCAGCAGCCGAGCAGAAAACTCTGGAAACACCATATATTTT
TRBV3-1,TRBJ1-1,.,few,CASSQVMGTEAFF,TGTGCCAGCAGCCAAGTGATGGGCACTGAAGCTTTCTTT
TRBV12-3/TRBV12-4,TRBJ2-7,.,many,CASSLVDSLVREQYF,TGTGCCAGCAGTTTGGTTGACTCACTCGTTCGCGAGCAGTACTTC
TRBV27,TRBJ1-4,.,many,CASSSGGGKLFF,TGTGCCAGCAGTTCGGGAGGAGGAAAACTGTTTTTT
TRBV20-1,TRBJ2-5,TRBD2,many,CSAVSFLRSGSFEETQYF,TGCAGTGCCGTCAGCTTTCTTCGTAGCGGGAGTTTCGAAGAGACCCAGTACTTC
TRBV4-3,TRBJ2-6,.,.,CASSQFGANVLTF,TGCGCCAGCAGCCAATTTGGGGCCAACGTCCTGACTTTC
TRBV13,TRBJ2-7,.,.,CASSTLGSEQYF,TGTGCCAGCAGCACGTTGGGGTCCGAGCAGTACTTC
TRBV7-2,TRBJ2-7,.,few,CASSLMRDFSYEQYF,TGTGCCAGCAGCTTAATGCGGGACTTCTCCTACGAGCAGTACTTC
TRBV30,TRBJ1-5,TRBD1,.,CAWSPTGAQPQHF,TGTGCCTGGAGTCCTACAGGGGCTCAGCCCCAGCATTTT
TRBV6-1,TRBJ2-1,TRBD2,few,CASSTFPGLDYNEQFF,TGTGCCAGCAGTACTTTCCCGGGACTAGACTACAATGAGCAGTTCTTC
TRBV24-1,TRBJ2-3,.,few,CATSDPGPDTQYF,TGTGCCACCAGTGATCCAGGGCCAGATACGCAGTATTTT
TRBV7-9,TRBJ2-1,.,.,CASSSDIDEQFF,TGTGCCAGCAGCTCCGATATAGATGAGCAGTTCTTC
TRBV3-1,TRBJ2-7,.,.,CASSQDWGEQYF,TGTGCCAGCAGCCAAGACTGGGGCGAGCAGTACTTC
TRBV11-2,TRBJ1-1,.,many,CASSLDSVNTEAFF,TGTGCCAGCAGCTTAGATTCAGTGAACACTGAAGCTTTCTTT
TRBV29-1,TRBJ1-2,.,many,CSAGEDRSGYTF,TGCAGCGCCGGGGAGGACAGAAGTGGCTACACCTTC
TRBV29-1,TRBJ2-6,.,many,CSVDGSSGANVLTF,TGCAGCGTTGACGGAAGCTCTGGGGCCAACGTCCTGACTTTC
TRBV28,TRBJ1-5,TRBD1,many,CASTKRQGAFQFGNQPQHF,TGTGCCAGTACCAAACGACAGGGGGCTTTTCAATTTGGCAATCAGCCCCAGCATTTT
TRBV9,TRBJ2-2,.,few,CASSVGTGSTGELFF,TGTGCCAGCAGCGTAGGAACAGGGTCCACCGGGGAGCTGTTTTTT
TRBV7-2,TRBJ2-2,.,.,CASSLVGGGAGELFF,TGTGCCAGCAGCTTAGTGGGCGGCGGGGCCGGGGAGCTGTTTTTT
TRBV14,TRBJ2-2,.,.,CASSQTMGGTGELFF,TGTGCCAGCAGCCAGACCATGGGGGGAACCGGGGAGCTGTTTTTT
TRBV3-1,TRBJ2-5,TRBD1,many,CASSQAGGETQYF,TGTGCCAGCAGCCAGGCAGGGGGAGAGACCCAGTACTTC
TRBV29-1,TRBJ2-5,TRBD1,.,CSANRQGMGQETQYF,TGCAGCGCGAATAGACAGGGAATGGGGCAAGAGACCCAGTACTTC